This TCR beta chain derives from a study of vaccination and CD4 T cells after COVID-19. Study information: The convalescents were made up of six males and four females, two of whom were Hispanic.

Overall study findings and caveats: Clonotypes reactive to SARS-CoV-2 had a median that went up from about 22 to 38, but not significantly.

The CDR3 consists of 15 residues. The V and J ends lost 3 bases and 7 bases, in that order; junction bases with no gene match: 9. Per the germline V gene, CDR1 is MNHNS and CDR2 is SASEGT. Treatment: roughly nine-day PBMC culture with coronavirus spike peptide pools or control peptides (ViraFEST assay). TCR sequencing followed the expansion of antigen-specific T cells with peptide pools in ViraFEST. About this clonotype itself: The antigen is unknown.

The assay that was used to sequence DNA from cultured CD4+ T cells was the Oncomine TCR Beta short-read assay. TCRdb re-derived calls from the PCR reads in MiXCR, one entry per CDR3 protein. The table records around 18,000 distinct CDR3 sequences, 57% of them present only once. This TCR came from a human donor who had recovered from COVID-19. The rearrangement joins TRBV6-1 to TRBJ2-3, with 8 bases aligning to TRBD2. Sequencing input: CD4+ T cells from blood, cultured in vitro. In nucleotides, the CDR3 is TGTGCCAGCAGTGATGCCCTAGCGGGTAGCAATACGCAGTATTTT. This gives the protein CASSDALAGSNTQYF.